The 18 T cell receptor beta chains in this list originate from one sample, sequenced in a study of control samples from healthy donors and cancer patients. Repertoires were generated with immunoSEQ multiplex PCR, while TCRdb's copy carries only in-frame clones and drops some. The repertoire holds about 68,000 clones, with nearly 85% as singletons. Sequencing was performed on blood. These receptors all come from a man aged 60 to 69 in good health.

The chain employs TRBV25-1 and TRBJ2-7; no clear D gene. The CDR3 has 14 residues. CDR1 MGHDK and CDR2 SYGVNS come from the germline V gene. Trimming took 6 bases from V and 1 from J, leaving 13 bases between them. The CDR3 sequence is CASSRRQASYEQYF. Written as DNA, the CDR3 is TGTGCCAGCAGCCGGCGGCAGGCGTCCTACGAGCAGTACTTC.

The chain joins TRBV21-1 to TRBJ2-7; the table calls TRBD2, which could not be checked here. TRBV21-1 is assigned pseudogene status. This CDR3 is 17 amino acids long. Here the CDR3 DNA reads TGTGCCAGCAGCAAAGGGGTTGGGGGACTAGCCGTACCTGAGCAGTACTTC. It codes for CASSKGVGGLAVPEQYF.

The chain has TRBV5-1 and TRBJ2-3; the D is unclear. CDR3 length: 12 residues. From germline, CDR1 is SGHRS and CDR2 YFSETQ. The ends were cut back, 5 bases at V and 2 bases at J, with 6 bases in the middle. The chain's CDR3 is CASSPNTDTQYF. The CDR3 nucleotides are TGCGCCAGCAGTCCGAACACAGATACGCAGTATTTT.

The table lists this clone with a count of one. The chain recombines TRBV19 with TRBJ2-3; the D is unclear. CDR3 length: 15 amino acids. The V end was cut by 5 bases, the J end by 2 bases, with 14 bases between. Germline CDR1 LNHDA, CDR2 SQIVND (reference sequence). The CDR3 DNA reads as TGTGCCAGTAGTTGGTCGGGTTACTCCACAGATACGCAGTATTTT. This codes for CASSWSGYSTDTQYF.

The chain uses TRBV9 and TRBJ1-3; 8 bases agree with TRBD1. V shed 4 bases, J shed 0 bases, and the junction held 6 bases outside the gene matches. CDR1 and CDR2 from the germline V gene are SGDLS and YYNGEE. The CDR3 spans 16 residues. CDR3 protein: CASSLDRGLSGNTIYF. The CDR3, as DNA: TGTGCCAGCAGCCTTGACAGGGGACTCTCTGGAAACACCATATATTTT.

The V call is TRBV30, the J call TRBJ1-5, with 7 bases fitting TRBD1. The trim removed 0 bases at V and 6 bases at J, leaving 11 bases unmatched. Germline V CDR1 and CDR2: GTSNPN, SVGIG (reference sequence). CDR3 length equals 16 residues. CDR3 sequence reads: CAWSVYGRQGGQPQHF. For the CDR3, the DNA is TGTGCCTGGAGTGTTTACGGTCGACAGGGAGGTCAGCCCCAGCATTTT. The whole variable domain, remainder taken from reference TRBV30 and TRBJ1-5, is SQTIHQWPATLVQPVGSPLSLECTVEGTSNPNLYWYRQAAGRGLQLLFYSVGIGQISSEVPQNLSASRPQDRQFILSSKKLLLSDSGFYLCAWSVYGRQGGQPQHFGDGTRLSIL.

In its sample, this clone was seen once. DNA of the CDR3: TGTGCCACCTCCCTCGACCGCTCTGTTCGGGAAAAACTGTTTTTT. It yields the protein CATSLDRSVREKLFF. The chain links TRBV19 to TRBJ1-4; unclear D gene. V was cut by 10 bases and J by 8 bases, with 23 bases left in between. The germline V gene encodes CDR1 LNHDA and CDR2 SQIVND (reference sequence). The CDR3 spans 15 residues.

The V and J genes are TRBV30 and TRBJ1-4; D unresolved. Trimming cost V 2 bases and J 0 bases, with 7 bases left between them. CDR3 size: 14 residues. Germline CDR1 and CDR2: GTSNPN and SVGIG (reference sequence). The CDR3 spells CAWSKRTTNEKLFF. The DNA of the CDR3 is TGTGCCTGGAGTAAGAGGACAACTAATGAAAAACTGTTTTTT.

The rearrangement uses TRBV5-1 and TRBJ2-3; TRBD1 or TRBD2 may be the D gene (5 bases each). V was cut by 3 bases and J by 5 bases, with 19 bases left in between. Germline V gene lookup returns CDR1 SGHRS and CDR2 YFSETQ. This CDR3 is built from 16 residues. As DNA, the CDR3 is TGCGCCAGCAGCTGGGACCGTTCGGCCGCTGGAGATACGCAGTATTTT. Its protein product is CASSWDRSAAGDTQYF.

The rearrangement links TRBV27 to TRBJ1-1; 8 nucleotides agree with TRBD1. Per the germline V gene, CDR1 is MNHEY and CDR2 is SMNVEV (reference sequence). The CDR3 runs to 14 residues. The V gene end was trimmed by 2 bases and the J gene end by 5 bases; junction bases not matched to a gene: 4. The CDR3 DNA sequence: TGTGCCAGCAGTTTAGGCAGGGGGCTTACTGAAGCTTTCTTT. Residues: CASSLGRGLTEAFF.

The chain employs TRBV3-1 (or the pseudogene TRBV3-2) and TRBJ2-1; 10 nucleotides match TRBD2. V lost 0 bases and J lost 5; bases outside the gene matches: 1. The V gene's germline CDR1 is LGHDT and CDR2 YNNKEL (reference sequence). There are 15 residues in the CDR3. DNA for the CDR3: TGTGCCAGCAGCCAAGAGCTAGCGGGAGACAATGAGCAGTTCTTC. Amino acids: CASSQELAGDNEQFF.

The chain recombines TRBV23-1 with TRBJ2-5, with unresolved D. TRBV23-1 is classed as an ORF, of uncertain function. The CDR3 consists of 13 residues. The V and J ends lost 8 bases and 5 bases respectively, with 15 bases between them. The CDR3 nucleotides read TGCGCCAGCGGCAGCCTTTTGGGGGAGACCCAGTACTTC. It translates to CASGSLLGETQYF.

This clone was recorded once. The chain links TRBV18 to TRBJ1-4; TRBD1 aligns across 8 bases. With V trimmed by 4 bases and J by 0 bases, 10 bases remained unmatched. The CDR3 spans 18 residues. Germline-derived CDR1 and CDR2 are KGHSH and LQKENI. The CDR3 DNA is TGTGCCAGCTCACGACTAGGACAGGGAAGATCAACTAATGAAAAACTGTTTTTT. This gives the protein CASSRLGQGRSTNEKLFF.

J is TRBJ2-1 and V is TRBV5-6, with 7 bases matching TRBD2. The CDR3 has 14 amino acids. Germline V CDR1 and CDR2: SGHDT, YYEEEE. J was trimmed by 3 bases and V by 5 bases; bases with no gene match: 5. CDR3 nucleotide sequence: TGTGCCAGCAGAACGGCGGGGGACTACAATGAGCAGTTCTTC. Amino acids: CASRTAGDYNEQFF. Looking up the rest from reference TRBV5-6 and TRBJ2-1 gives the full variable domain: DAGVTQSPTHLIKTRGQQVTLRCSPKSGHDTVSWYQQALGQGPQFIFQYYEEEERQRGNFPDRFSGHQFPNYSSELNVNALLLGDSALYLCASRTAGDYNEQFFGPGTRLTVL.

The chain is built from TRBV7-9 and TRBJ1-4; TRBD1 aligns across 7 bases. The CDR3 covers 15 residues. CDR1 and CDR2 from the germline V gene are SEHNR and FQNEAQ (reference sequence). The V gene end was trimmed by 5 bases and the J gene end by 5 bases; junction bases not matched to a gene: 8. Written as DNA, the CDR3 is TGTGCCAGCAGCCGTGACAGGGTTCAAAATGAAAAACTGTTTTTT. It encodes CASSRDRVQNEKLFF.

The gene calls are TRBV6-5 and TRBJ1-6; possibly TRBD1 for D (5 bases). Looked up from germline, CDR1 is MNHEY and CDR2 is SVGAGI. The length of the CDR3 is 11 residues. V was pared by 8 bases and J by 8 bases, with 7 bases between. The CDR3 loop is CASLGDSPLHF. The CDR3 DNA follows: TGTGCCAGCCTAGGGGATTCACCCCTCCACTTT.

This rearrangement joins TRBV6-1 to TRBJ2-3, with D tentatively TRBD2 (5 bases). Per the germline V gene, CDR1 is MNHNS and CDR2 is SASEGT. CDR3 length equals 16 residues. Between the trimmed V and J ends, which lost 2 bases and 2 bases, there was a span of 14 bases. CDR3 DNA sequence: TGTGCCAGCAGTGAATTTGAGGGAGACATCACAGATACGCAGTATTTT. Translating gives CASSEFEGDITDTQYF.

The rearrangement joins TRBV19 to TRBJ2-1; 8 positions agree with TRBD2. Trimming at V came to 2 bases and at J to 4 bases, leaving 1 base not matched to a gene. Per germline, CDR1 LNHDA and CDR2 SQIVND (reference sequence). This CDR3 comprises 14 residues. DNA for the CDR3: TGTGCCAGTAGTATAACTAGCGGATACAATGAGCAGTTCTTC. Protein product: CASSITSGYNEQFF. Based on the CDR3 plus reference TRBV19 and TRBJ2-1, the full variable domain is DGGITQSPKYLFRKEGQNVTLSCEQNLNHDAMYWYRQDPGQGLRLIYYSQIVNDFQKGDIAEGYSVSREKKESFPLTVTSAQKNPTAFYLCASSITSGYNEQFFGPGTRLTVL.